The 30 T cell receptor beta chains below all came from one sample that was sequenced in a study of blood T cell repertoires in COVID-19. Data came from immunoSEQ multiplex PCR; TCRdb stores just in-frame clones and leaves some out. Of around 50,000 clones listed, more than 75% are singletons. The sequenced sample consisted of peripheral blood. These receptors originate from a man in his fifties with active COVID-19.

The V gene is TRBV11-3, the J gene TRBJ1-1; D is uncertain. The CDR3 totals 13 residues. V lost 0 bases, J lost 3 bases, and 5 bases lay in between. Germline CDR1 SGHNT, CDR2 YENEEA. CDR3 nucleotides: TGTGCCAGCAGCTTAGAGCCAGACACTGAAGCTTTCTTT. This translates into CASSLEPDTEAFF. Looking up the rest from reference TRBV11-3 and TRBJ1-1 gives the full variable domain: EAGVVQSPRYKIIEKKQPVAFWCNPISGHNTLYWYLQNLGQGPELLIRYENEEAVDDSQLPKDRFSAERLKGVDSTLKIQPAELGDSAVYLCASSLEPDTEAFFGQGTRLTVV.

J is TRBJ1-4 and V is TRBV5-1; tentatively, D is TRBD1 (5 bases). In germline, CDR1 is SGHRS, CDR2 YFSETQ. Deletions cut 2 bases from V and 3 bases from J, with 8 bases between. The CDR3 is made up of 14 amino acids. As DNA, the CDR3 is TGCGCCAGCAGCTTCACGGGGGCTAATGAAAAACTGTTTTTT. Translated, it gives CASSFTGANEKLFF.

The V gene is TRBV28, the J gene TRBJ1-6; D unclear. The CDR3 length is 13 residues. The V gene lost 8 bases and the J gene lost 7 bases, with 12 bases spanning the gap. Per the germline V gene, CDR1 is MDHEN and CDR2 is SYDVKM. The CDR3 nucleotides read TGTGCCAGCTCGCGCCGTCGAAATTCACCCCTCCACTTT. This sequence encodes CASSRRRNSPLHF.

This chain connects TRBV6-5 to TRBJ1-2, with D possibly being TRBD1 (5 bases). In germline, CDR1 is MNHEY, CDR2 SVGAGI. This CDR3 comprises 13 residues. The V and J ends lost 6 bases and 3 bases respectively, with 11 bases between them. CDR3 nucleotides: TGTGCCAGCAGGCTCGGACAATACTATGGCTACACCTTC. It yields the protein CASRLGQYYGYTF.

The gene calls are TRBV7-2 and TRBJ2-7; D unclear. In germline, CDR1 is SGHTA, CDR2 FQGNSA. Deletions cut 3 bases from V and 5 bases from J, with 8 bases between. This CDR3 has 12 amino acids. The CDR3 DNA is TGTGCCAGCAGCTTCCGCGCGAACGAGCAGTACTTC. Its translation: CASSFRANEQYF.

The V and J genes are TRBV7-3 and TRBJ2-5; D is perhaps TRBD2 (6 bases). This CDR3 contains 14 residues. The V end lost 3 bases, the J end lost 4 bases, and 12 bases lay between the germline ends. The V gene's germline CDR1 is SGHTA and CDR2 FQGTGA. CDR3 sequence reads: CASSLGGRAETQYF. For the CDR3, the DNA is TGTGCCAGCAGCTTGGGGGGTAGAGCAGAGACCCAGTACTTC.

This chain joins TRBV27 and TRBJ2-2; TRBD2 might be the D (5 bases). Germline lookup yields CDR1 MNHEY and CDR2 SMNVEV (reference sequence). The CDR3 length is 16 residues. V was clipped by 3 bases and J by 1 base, with 12 bases between them. The CDR3 DNA is TGTGCCAGCAGTTTCGCCGGGGTTGGGAACACCGGGGAGCTGTTTTTT. Amino acids: CASSFAGVGNTGELFF.

The chain links TRBV5-1 to TRBJ2-3, with D possibly matching TRBD2 (6 bases). V was clipped by 4 bases and J by 4 bases, with 13 bases between them. CDR1 and CDR2 from the germline V gene are SGHRS and YFSETQ. This CDR3 region has 14 residues. The CDR3 protein is CASSPLASSDTQYF. CDR3 DNA: TGCGCCAGCAGCCCACTAGCCAGTTCAGATACGCAGTATTTT.

CDR3 protein: CASSHGPGTTIISNQPQHF. Written as DNA, the CDR3 is TGTGCCAGCAGCCATGGTCCCGGGACAACCATTATTAGCAATCAGCCCCAGCATTTT. The chain employs TRBV4-2 and TRBJ1-5; the D gene is possibly TRBD1 (6 bases). CDR3 length equals 19 residues. The V gene's germline CDR1 is LGHNA and CDR2 YNFKEQ. The ends were cut back, 3 bases at V and 0 bases at J, with 21 bases in the middle.

The gene calls are TRBV4-2 and TRBJ1-1, with 9 nucleotides matching TRBD1. Germline lookup yields CDR1 LGHNA and CDR2 YNFKEQ. This CDR3 has 15 residues. Trimming took 1 base from V and 5 from J; bases not matched to a gene: 5. The CDR3 coding sequence is TGTGCCAGCAGCCAAGTTGGGACAGGGTCGACTGAAGCTTTCTTT. Amino acids: CASSQVGTGSTEAFF.

This clone was observed a few times. The rearrangement links TRBV5-1 to TRBJ2-3; no firm D call. CDR1 and CDR2 (germline): SGHRS, YFSETQ. The CDR3 covers 14 residues. V gave up 0 bases and J gave up 0 bases, with 5 bases separating them. CDR3 loop: CASSLGGSTDTQYF. In DNA form, the CDR3 reads TGCGCCAGCAGCTTGGGAGGCAGCACAGATACGCAGTATTTT.

This clone was counted a single time. At one of its ends the junction is not consistent with the germline gene, which may arise from a read error. V is TRBV7-7 and J is TRBJ2-2; 9 bases line up with TRBD1. Germline lookup yields CDR1 SSHAT and CDR2 FNYEAQ (reference sequence). The CDR3 loop spans 19 amino acids. The CDR3 protein is CASSLGFAGQGVSTGELFF. CDR3 nucleotide sequence: TGTGCTAGCAGCTTAGGATTCGCGGGACAGGGAGTAAGCACCGGGGAGCTGTTTTTT.

The chain uses TRBV28 and TRBJ2-7; possible D gene TRBD1, 7 bases. Trimming pared 11 bases from V and 3 bases from J, leaving 17 bases between. The CDR3 loop spans 13 amino acids. CDR1 is MDHEN, CDR2 SYDVKM, per germline. The CDR3 DNA follows: TGTGCCTCGGAGGGGACAGCGGACTACGAGCAGTACTTC. Encoded protein: CASEGTADYEQYF.

The chain recombines TRBV19 with TRBJ1-2, with TRBD1 matching 7 bases. The germline gives CDR1 LNHDA, CDR2 SQIVND (reference sequence). The junction had 5 bases not matched to a gene; V was cut back by 6 bases and J by 7 bases. CDR3 size: 12 residues. The CDR3 sequence is CASRRGQGGYTF. CDR3 DNA sequence: TGTGCCAGTAGAAGGGGGCAGGGTGGCTACACCTTC.

The chain recombines TRBV5-6 with TRBJ2-5; TRBD2 is a possible D gene (6 bases). Germline CDR1 SGHDT, CDR2 YYEEEE. Trimming removed 5 bases at V and 2 bases at J, with 13 bases between. The CDR3 loop spans 14 amino acids. CDR3 in amino acids: CASSPGLRQETQYF. CDR3 bases: TGTGCCAGCAGTCCGGGACTGCGACAAGAGACCCAGTACTTC.

The chain combines TRBV9 with TRBJ2-1, with D possibly matching TRBD2 (7 bases). V was pared by 0 bases and J by 10 bases, with 17 bases between. The germline V gene has CDR1 SGDLS and CDR2 YYNGEE. This CDR3 contains 15 residues. The CDR3 sequence is CASSVGGGTLGEQFF. CDR3 coding DNA: TGTGCCAGCAGCGTAGGGGGAGGGACACTCGGGGAGCAGTTCTTC.

This chain connects TRBV29-1 to TRBJ1-2; 8 bases align to TRBD1. CDR3 length: 13 residues. The V gene end was trimmed by 4 bases and the J gene end by 9 bases; junction bases not matched to a gene: 10. CDR1 SQVTM and CDR2 ANQGSEA come from the germline V gene. The CDR3 DNA follows: TGCAGCGTTGGTCTGGAGGACAGGGAAAGCTACACCTTC. Amino acids: CSVGLEDRESYTF.

The rearrangement uses TRBV2 and TRBJ2-7, with 13 bases that match TRBD2. The CDR3 covers 18 residues. V shed 5 bases, J shed 2 bases, and the junction held 12 bases outside the gene matches. Germline V gene sequence: CDR1 SNHLY, CDR2 FYNNEI. The CDR3 region is CASSLGSGTSGDPYEQYF. In DNA, the CDR3 is TGTGCCAGCAGTTTGGGATCCGGGACTAGCGGGGACCCCTACGAGCAGTACTTC.

The chain joins TRBV7-6 to TRBJ2-7; the D is unclear. Germline-derived CDR1 and CDR2 are SGHVS and FNYEAQ. V gave up 5 bases and J gave up 7 bases, with 15 bases separating them. This CDR3 contains 13 residues. The CDR3 is CASSPTRSQEQYF. The CDR3 DNA reads as TGTGCCAGCAGCCCTACCCGGAGTCAGGAGCAGTACTTC.

V usage is TRBV28 and J usage is TRBJ2-7; D may be TRBD1 (6 bases). The V end lost 6 bases, the J end lost 6 bases, and 9 bases lay between the germline ends. The CDR3 is made up of 11 amino acids. Per germline, CDR1 MDHEN and CDR2 SYDVKM. CDR3 residues: CASSYRVEQYF. The CDR3 coding sequence is TGTGCCAGCAGCTACAGGGTCGAGCAGTACTTC.

V usage is TRBV6-5 and J usage is TRBJ1-1; D possibly corresponds to TRBD1 (5 bases). Trimming cost V 4 bases and J 7 bases, with 16 bases left between them. Germline V CDR1 and CDR2: MNHEY, SVGAGI. This CDR3 spans 14 amino acids. CDR3 residues: CASSLLGGGGEAFF. CDR3 bases: TGTGCCAGCAGTTTACTCGGGGGTGGAGGTGAAGCTTTCTTT.

This chain uses TRBV7-9 with TRBJ1-2; D not certain. Trimming cost V 5 bases and J 4 bases, with 11 bases left between them. The CDR3 contains 13 residues. Germline V lookup: CDR1 SEHNR, CDR2 FQNEAQ (reference sequence). This CDR3 reads CASSRDGSYGYTF. DNA for the CDR3: TGTGCCAGCAGCCGCGACGGGTCCTATGGCTACACCTTC. Drawing the rest from reference TRBV7-9 and TRBJ1-2, the complete variable domain is DTGVSQNPRHKITKRGQNVTFRCDPISEHNRLYWYRQTLGQGPEFLTYFQNEAQLEKSRLLSDRFSAERPKGSFSTLEIQRTEQGDSAMYLCASSRDGSYGYTFGSGTRLTVV.

This chain links TRBV5-6 with TRBJ2-5; D perhaps matches TRBD2 (7 bases). The CDR3 covers 17 residues. V lost 4 bases to trimming and J lost 1 base, with 20 bases between them. Germline V gene lookup returns CDR1 SGHDT and CDR2 YYEEEE. In DNA, the CDR3 is TGTGCCAGCAGCCCTGAGGGGGGGCAACCATTCCAAGAGACCCAGTACTTC. Protein product: CASSPEGGQPFQETQYF.

This chain connects TRBV18 to TRBJ1-1; D is unresolved. V was clipped by 4 bases and J by 4 bases, with 13 bases between them. The CDR3 is made up of 14 amino acids. CDR1 and CDR2 (germline): KGHSH, LQKENI. The CDR3 sequence: CASSREDAGTEAFF. In nucleotides, the CDR3 is TGTGCCAGCTCACGGGAGGACGCCGGCACTGAAGCTTTCTTT.

V is TRBV9 and J is TRBJ1-2, with D hard to call. V shed 0 bases and J shed 4 bases, with 7 bases lying between them. Germline V CDR1 and CDR2: SGDLS, YYNGEE. CDR3 length equals 13 residues. Here the CDR3 reads CASSVGATYGYTF. The CDR3 DNA sequence: TGTGCCAGCAGCGTAGGGGCCACCTATGGCTACACCTTC.

The J gene is TRBJ2-1, the V gene TRBV2; D is perhaps TRBD1 (6 bases). The CDR3 is 14 residues long. Germline-derived CDR1 and CDR2 are SNHLY and FYNNEI. Trimming pared 5 bases from V and 5 bases from J, leaving 13 bases between. CDR3 sequence reads: CASSSDRPNNEQFF. The CDR3 bases are TGTGCCAGCAGTTCAGACAGGCCAAACAATGAGCAGTTCTTC.

This chain connects TRBV7-3 to TRBJ2-5, with 7 bases lining up with TRBD1. From germline, CDR1 is SGHTA and CDR2 FQGTGA. The CDR3 has 16 amino acids. The trim removed 5 bases at V and 0 bases at J, leaving 9 bases unmatched. The CDR3 reads CASSPRGGEYQETQYF. CDR3 sequence (DNA): TGTGCCAGCAGCCCCCGAGGGGGCGAGTACCAAGAGACCCAGTACTTC.

The J gene is TRBJ2-7, the V gene TRBV5-4; D might be TRBD1 (6 bases). Germline values: CDR1 SGHNT, CDR2 YYREEE (reference sequence). The V end lost 4 bases, the J end lost 5 bases, and 19 bases lay between the germline ends. The CDR3 loop spans 15 amino acids. The CDR3 spells CASSRAPGQGNEQYF. The CDR3 nucleotides read TGTGCCAGCAGCAGGGCCCCCGGGCAGGGGAACGAGCAGTACTTC.

The chain is built from TRBV4-1 and TRBJ1-2, with D unclear. The V gene's germline CDR1 is MGHRA and CDR2 YSYEKL. This CDR3 spans 15 amino acids. The V end was cut by 1 base, the J end by 4 bases, with 13 bases between. The CDR3 DNA follows: TGCGCCAGCAGCCAAGGGGTTGCGGGTTCCTATGGCTACACCTTC. It codes for CASSQGVAGSYGYTF.

The V and J genes are TRBV3-1 (or the pseudogene TRBV3-2) and TRBJ2-5, with D perhaps TRBD2 (5 bases). This CDR3 contains 16 residues. Trimming removed 0 bases at V and 1 base at J, with 12 bases between. Per germline, CDR1 LGHDT and CDR2 YNNKEL (reference sequence). The CDR3 reads CASSQDRSRVQETQYF. The CDR3 DNA reads TGTGCCAGCAGCCAAGATCGTTCGAGGGTCCAAGAGACCCAGTACTTC.